This TCR beta chain was captured in a study of shared clonotypes between healthy human individuals. Study-level findings and limits: Clonotype sharing across donors was expected to vary with sequencing depth. Rarefaction showed sorted-subset sequencing was incomplete despite large depth.

The CDR3 runs to 14 residues. Germline V CDR1 and CDR2: GTSNPN, SVGIG (reference sequence). The V gene lost 2 bases and the J gene lost 2 bases, with 10 bases spanning the gap. TCRdb's copy holds only in-frame clones and misses some; the assay was immunoSEQ multiplex PCR. Of over a million clones listed, about 70% are singletons. This clone has a single count. What it recognizes is unknown. The chain couples TRBV30 to TRBJ1-5; D is possibly TRBD1 (5 bases). The source of this sequence is a man between 18 and 29 years old in good health. The sample comprised memory CD4+ T cells sorted from blood. The subset was: CD45RA-negative fraction. The CDR3: CAWSIQGGNQPQHF. The CDR3 nucleotides are TGTGCCTGGAGTATTCAAGGGGGCAATCAGCCCCAGCATTTT. Using reference TRBV30 and TRBJ1-5 for the parts outside the CDR3, the full variable domain is SQTIHQWPATLVQPVGSPLSLECTVEGTSNPNLYWYRQAAGRGLQLLFYSVGIGQISSEVPQNLSASRPQDRQFILSSKKLLLSDSGFYLCAWSIQGGNQPQHFGDGTRLSIL.